Listed below are T cell receptor beta chains from one sample, sequenced in a study of identical twins. From the 5' RACE reads, TCRdb called clonotypes with MiXCR, one entry per CDR3 protein. This sample yields approximately 600,000 distinct CDR3 sequences, of which 9.5% to 10% are seen a single time; 3% belongs to the top ten. These same data were also listed under a study on yellow fever vaccine responses in identical twins.

The material sequenced was PBMCs. The receptor set was obtained from a woman aged 18-35 years in good health. Both conserved end residues are part of each CDR3. D genes are given only for firm matches. Expanded clones are given a class, and other clones once, few, many or no size at all.

>TRBJ2-3|TRBV28|-|-
TGTGCCAGCAGTTCTCCGACACCCAGCACAGATACGCAGTATTTT
CASSSPTPSTDTQYF
>TRBJ2-1|TRBV7-3|TRBD2|few
TGTGCCAGCAGCTTAACGACTAGCGGGGGGACGGGGGGTGAGCAGTTCTTC
CASSLTTSGGTGGEQFF
>TRBJ2-1|TRBV10-3|-|few
TGTGCCATCAGTGATCGAGGTAGGGATACGGCTTACAATGAGCAGTTCTTC
CAISDRGRDTAYNEQFF
>TRBJ2-1|TRBV3-1|TRBD1|few
TGTGCCAGCAGCCAAGATTCAGGGGGCTACTCCTACAATGAGCAGTTCTTC
CASSQDSGGYSYNEQFF
>TRBJ1-2|TRBV29-1|TRBD1|few
TGCAGCGTTGAAGATCGGGGGCGACAGGGACCCTATGGCTACACCTTC
CSVEDRGRQGPYGYTF
>TRBJ2-1|TRBV9|-|-
TGTGCCAGCAGCGTCGGGCCACTCTGCTACAATGAGCAGTTCTTC
CASSVGPLCYNEQFF
>TRBJ2-3|TRBV3-1|TRBD2|-
TGTGCCAGCAGCCACAGCGGGGGGCCCACAGATACGCAGTATTTT
CASSHSGGPTDTQYF
>TRBJ2-7|TRBV20-1|-|many
TGCAGTGGGCGGACGACCTACGAGCAGTACTTC
CSGRTTYEQYF
>TRBJ2-5|TRBV2|-|many
TGTGCCAGCAGTGTACCCAGAGGAGGGGAAGGTTTTGGAGAGACCCAGTACTTC
CASSVPRGGEGFGETQYF
>TRBJ2-3|TRBV30|TRBD2|few
TGTGCCTGGAGTGTACAGTCGGGAGGCGGTACAGATACGCAGTATTTT
CAWSVQSGGGTDTQYF
>TRBJ2-5|TRBV12-3/TRBV12-4|-|many
TGTGCCAGCAGTGGAGTAGGAAGTGGAGAGACCCAGTACTTC
CASSGVGSGETQYF
>TRBJ2-2|TRBV6-2/TRBV6-3|TRBD2|many
TGTGCCAGCAGCCTTAACAGGGGACTAGCGGGAATCGCCGGGGAGCTGTTTTTT
CASSLNRGLAGIAGELFF
>TRBJ2-5|TRBV2|-|-
TGTGCCAGCAGTCAAGACTCAAAGGTGGAGACCCAGTACTTC
CASSQDSKVETQYF
>TRBJ1-5|TRBV3-1|-|many
TGTGCCAGCAGCCAAGATTTGCCGGCGGTAAGCAATCAGCCCCAGCATTTT
CASSQDLPAVSNQPQHF
>TRBJ2-2|TRBV24-1|-|few
TGTGCCACCAGTGGGCCGGGCAAAGAATACACCGGGGAGCTGTTTTTT
CATSGPGKEYTGELFF
>TRBJ2-5|TRBV29-1|TRBD2|few
TGCAGCGTCCGACTTAGCGGGAGGGCCCAAGAGACCCAGTACTTC
CSVRLSGRAQETQYF
>TRBJ1-2|TRBV12-3/TRBV12-4|-|many
TGTGCCAGCAGGCCGACAGTTTCCTATGGCTACACCTTC
CASRPTVSYGYTF
>TRBJ2-1|TRBV29-1|TRBD2|-
TGCAGCGTTGAGTGGGAGGGGCATGAGCAGTTCTTC
CSVEWEGHEQFF
>TRBJ2-3|TRBV12-3/TRBV12-4|-|many
TGTGCCAGCAGTCTAAGTAGGAGGGATACGCAGTATTTT
CASSLSRRDTQYF
>TRBJ2-2|TRBV2|TRBD2|-
TGTGCCAGCAGCGGAACTAGCGGGGTTCCAAACACCGGGGAGCTGTTTTTT
CASSGTSGVPNTGELFF
>TRBJ2-2|TRBV6-1|-|-
TGTGCCAGCAGTCGGCTCGGGCCCAGGCCCGGGGAGCTGTTTTTT
CASSRLGPRPGELFF
>TRBJ1-1|TRBV5-1|TRBD1|many
TGCGCCAGCAGCCCCGGGACAGCGAACACTGAAGCTTTCTTT
CASSPGTANTEAFF
>TRBJ2-2|TRBV7-9|-|many
TGTGCCAGCATTCCCGGGGCCGGGGTGCTCACCGGGGAGCTGTTTTTT
CASIPGAGVLTGELFF
>TRBJ1-2|TRBV4-3|-|many
TGCGCCAGCAGCCAAGATCTACAGTCGAATAACTATGGCTACACCTTC
CASSQDLQSNNYGYTF
>TRBJ2-1|TRBV6-1|-|few
TGTGCCAGCACCCGGGGCAGAAAAGGCAATGAGCAGTTCTTC
CASTRGRKGNEQFF
>TRBJ2-3|TRBV28|-|-
TGTGCCAGCAGTTTATCCCCGACAGGGAACCTAGCGGCAGATACGCAGTATTTT
CASSLSPTGNLAADTQYF
>TRBJ2-3|TRBV20-1|TRBD2|-
TGCAGTGCTATTATAGCGGGAGGCTCCACAGATACGCAGTATTTT
CSAIIAGGSTDTQYF
>TRBJ1-1|TRBV20-1|TRBD1|-
TGCAGTGCGCCCGGGACAGAGCATTACACTGAAGCTTTCTTT
CSAPGTEHYTEAFF
>TRBJ2-1|TRBV5-1|-|few
TGCGCCAGCAGCTTGGGCAAGGTCCTCTACAATGAGCAGTTCTTC
CASSLGKVLYNEQFF
>TRBJ2-7|TRBV12-3/TRBV12-4|-|-
TGTGCCAGCAGTTTCGGGTTGGGGCCCTACGAGCAGTACTTC
CASSFGLGPYEQYF
>TRBJ2-1|TRBV7-2|-|few
TGTGCCAGCAGCCGACCTTTTGGGACGCATTTCTTC
CASSRPFGTHFF
>TRBJ2-1|TRBV5-1|TRBD1|few
TGCGCCAGCAGCCCTAACCCGGACAGGGGAGTCTGGAATGAGCAGTTCTTC
CASSPNPDRGVWNEQFF
>TRBJ2-1|TRBV4-3|TRBD1|few
TGCGCCAGCAGCCCCGGGACAGTCAACAATGAGCAGTTCTTC
CASSPGTVNNEQFF
>TRBJ2-1|TRBV12-3/TRBV12-4|-|many
TGTGCCAGCAGTCAGAATAGGTGGAATGAGCAGTTCTTC
CASSQNRWNEQFF
>TRBJ1-2|TRBV2|TRBD1|few
TGTGCCAGCAGTGCGACAGGGGTCAACTATGGCTACACCTTC
CASSATGVNYGYTF
>TRBJ2-5|TRBV7-9|-|-
TGTGCCAGCAGCCCCTCCCGCGGAGGAGAGACCCAGTACTTC
CASSPSRGGETQYF
>TRBJ2-7|TRBV10-3|TRBD2|-
TGTGCCATCAGTGATTGGACTAGCGGGGGGGTTATGGAAGAGCAGTACTTC
CAISDWTSGGVMEEQYF
>TRBJ2-1|TRBV7-9|-|many
TGTGCCAGCAGCTTAGGTCAGGACAATGAGCAGTTCTTC
CASSLGQDNEQFF
>TRBJ1-5|TRBV24-1|-|many
TGTGCCACCAGTGATGTGACAAGAGACCAGCCCCAGCATTTT
CATSDVTRDQPQHF
>TRBJ2-3|TRBV6-1|-|few
TGTGCCAGCAGTCCCGACGGGTACACAGATACGCAGTATTTT
CASSPDGYTDTQYF
>TRBJ2-3|TRBV12-3/TRBV12-4|TRBD2|few
TGTGCCAGCAGCCGAGGGACTAGCGGGGGGGCAGATACGCAGTATTTT
CASSRGTSGGADTQYF
>TRBJ2-1|TRBV11-2|TRBD2|-
TGTGCCAGCAGCCTCCGACTAGCAGCAACGAGGTACAATGAGCAGTTCTTC
CASSLRLAATRYNEQFF
>TRBJ2-5|TRBV7-9|TRBD1|-
TGTGCCAGCAGCTTAAATACAGGGGGGCGCCAAGAGACCCAGTACTTC
CASSLNTGGRQETQYF
>TRBJ1-4|TRBV18|-|few
TGTGCCAGCTCGCCGGACACCTCGAAGGAAAAACTGTTTTTT
CASSPDTSKEKLFF